This T cell receptor beta chain was found in a study of preoperative IRX-2 immunotherapy in early breast cancer. Clones were read by immunoSEQ multiplex PCR, and TCRdb kept only the in-frame ones, dropping some. The sample lists some 13,000 clones; under 95% were seen once. Treatment here: preoperative locoregional IRX-2 cytokine immunotherapy. This phase Ib study tested locoregional IRX-2 cytokine immunotherapy given before surgery. Germline CDR1 is MNHEY and CDR2 is SVGAGI. This CDR3 is 15 amino acids long. Deletions cut 8 bases from V and 2 bases from J, with 15 bases between. The receptor comes from a human donor with breast cancer. The chain couples TRBV6-5 to TRBJ2-2; TRBD1 is a possible D gene (6 bases). This sample was taken from a patient treated with IRX-2 immunotherapy. CDR3 amino acids: CASQPSGVNTGELFF. As DNA, the CDR3 is TGTGCCAGCCAGCCCTCAGGGGTTAACACCGGGGAGCTGTTTTTT.